This T cell receptor (beta chain) stems from a study of molecular identifiers for immune sequencing clone quantification. This clonotype was counted at least ten times. TCRdb re-called the PCR reads through MiXCR, storing one row per CDR3 protein. The sample includes over 600,000 distinct CDR3 sequences, nearly 20% of them seen just once. Germline V gene sequence: CDR1 LGHNA, CDR2 YSLEER. V gave up 5 bases and J gave up 3 bases, with 10 bases separating them. The CDR3 is 13 residues long. The specimen was naive CD8+ T cells from blood, with Jurkat cell RNA spiked in. The subset here: FACS-sorted CD8+CD4-CCR7+CD45RA+ naive T cells. The receptor was isolated from a human donor in good health. Some libraries in this study had Jurkat cell RNA spiked in. The gene calls are TRBV4-3 and TRBJ1-1, with D hard to call. The CDR3 here is CASSKTPYTEAFF. As DNA, the CDR3 is TGCGCCAGCAGCAAGACCCCTTACACTGAAGCTTTCTTT.